A selection of T cell receptor beta chains follows, all from one sample in a study of neoadjuvant anti-PD-1 for oral cavity cancer. Clones were read by immunoSEQ multiplex PCR, and TCRdb kept only the in-frame ones, dropping some. The repertoire holds approximately 12,000 clones, about 60% seen once, with 6.8% in the top ten. The sample consisted of tumor tissue, taken before nivolumab (anti-PD-1) treatment. These receptors originate from a person between 35 and 79 years old with oral cavity squamous cell carcinoma. The donor label of this sample is uncertain. Both conserved end residues are part of each CDR3. Fields, in order: D gene, J gene, clone size, V gene, CDR3 protein, CDR3 DNA. D genes are given only for firm matches. Not all rows give a size; the values are once, few, many and, for expanded clones, a class.

>.|TRBJ2-3|.|TRBV11-2
CASSRRQGRTDTQYF
TGTGCCAGCAGCCGCCGGCAGGGACGCACAGATACGCAGTATTTT
>.|TRBJ2-4|few|TRBV9
CASSSGSTWNIQYF
TGTGCCAGCAGCTCTGGTTCGACGTGGAACATTCAGTACTTC
>TRBD1|TRBJ1-2|few|TRBV14
CASSQLRGQGDYGYTF
TGTGCCAGCAGCCAGCTCCGGGGACAGGGGGACTATGGCTACACCTTC
>TRBD1|TRBJ1-2|.|TRBV2
CASSFGTGFFTF
TGTGCCAGCAGTTTCGGGACAGGGTTTTTCACCTTC
>.|TRBJ2-2|few|TRBV9
CASSVGGYTGELFF
TGTGCCAGCAGCGTAGGGGGTTACACCGGGGAGCTGTTTTTT
>TRBD2|TRBJ2-1|.|TRBV27
CASRLMAGGINEQFF
TGTGCCAGCCGCTTGATGGCGGGAGGGATCAATGAGCAGTTCTTC
>.|TRBJ2-2|.|TRBV6-1
CASSDSSAGELFF
TGTGCCAGCAGTGATTCCAGCGCCGGGGAGCTGTTTTTT
>TRBD1|TRBJ2-1|.|TRBV18
CASSPPATGGEQFF
TGTGCCAGCTCACCACCGGCGACAGGGGGTGAGCAGTTCTTC
>.|TRBJ2-2|.|TRBV18
CASSPRQSSNTGELFF
TGTGCCAGCTCACCTAGACAGTCCTCGAACACCGGGGAGCTGTTTTTT
>TRBD2|TRBJ2-7|.|TRBV7-9
CASSPSGRALNEQYF
TGTGCCAGCAGCCCTAGCGGGAGGGCCCTGAACGAGCAGTACTTC
>TRBD2|TRBJ2-1|.|TRBV4-1
CASSLGTSGINEQFF
TGCGCCAGCAGCCTCGGGACTAGCGGGATCAATGAGCAGTTCTTC
>TRBD2|TRBJ2-7|.|TRBV7-9
CASSLTAGESEQYF
TGTGCCAGCAGCTTAACAGCGGGAGAGAGCGAGCAGTACTTC
>.|TRBJ1-3|.|TRBV28
CASTPAAGNTIYF
TGTGCCAGCACCCCGGCTGCCGGAAACACCATATATTTT
>TRBD2|TRBJ2-3|.|TRBV19
CASSMLAGRTDTQYF
TGTGCCAGTAGTATGCTAGCGGGACGCACAGATACGCAGTATTTT
>TRBD1|TRBJ2-3|.|TRBV18
CASSPSGQGWTQYF
TGTGCCAGCTCACCTTCCGGACAGGGCTGGACGCAGTATTTT
>.|TRBJ2-7|few|TRBV5-1
CASSLDPGGKGYEQYF
TGCGCCAGCAGCTTGGACCCAGGCGGGAAGGGCTACGAGCAGTACTTC
>.|TRBJ1-1|.|TRBV30
CACPGVGNTEAFF
TGTGCCTGTCCAGGGGTCGGAAACACTGAAGCTTTCTTT
>.|TRBJ2-2|.|TRBV2
CASKGTQRTNTGELFF
TGTGCCAGTAAGGGAACCCAGCGGACGAACACCGGGGAGCTGTTTTTT
>.|TRBJ2-7|.|TRBV5-1
CASSLGGAEQYF
TGCGCCAGCAGCTTGGGCGGGGCCGAGCAGTACTTC
>.|TRBJ1-3|.|TRBV5-1
CASSLDRTSFGNTIYF
TGCGCCAGCAGCTTGGACCGGACATCATTTGGAAACACCATATATTTT
>TRBD1|TRBJ1-4|.|TRBV18
CASSPPQGGNEKLFF
TGTGCCAGCTCACCACCGCAGGGGGGTAATGAAAAACTGTTTTTT
>TRBD1|TRBJ1-6|few|TRBV18
CASSPRTGVYNSPLHF
TGTGCCAGCTCACCACGGACAGGGGTCTATAATTCACCCCTCCACTTT